This T cell receptor beta chain was documented in a study of long-term antiretroviral therapy in people with HIV. Sequencing used immunoSEQ v3.0 at survey level. Libraries were prepared by immunoSEQ multiplex PCR; TCRdb keeps only in-frame clonotypes and omits some of them. This repertoire shows approximately 17,000 clones, 78% found once; its top ten account for about 14%. The CDR3 contains 14 residues. Trimming removed 4 bases from V and 9 bases from J; junction bases left unmatched: 5. The germline V gene encodes CDR1 SEHNR and CDR2 FQNEAQ (reference sequence). The TCR originated in a woman in her 40s with HIV. This sequence joins TRBV7-9 and TRBJ2-1; 11 bases align to TRBD2. The sequencing here drew on unsorted PBMCs, taken about 3.2 years after starting antiretroviral therapy. DNA for the CDR3: TGTGCCAGCAGCTCGCTAGCGGGGGGCGGTGAGCAGTTCTTC. Translating gives CASSSLAGGGEQFF.